This T cell receptor beta chain was sequenced for a study of blood T cell repertoires in COVID-19. Study-wide context: COVID-19 samples from acute and convalescent phases originated in the United States, Italy and Spain. PBMCs, B-cell-depleted T cells, or T cells were the source of the cDNA or gDNA that made up the material.

The CDR3 extends over 13 amino acids. Germline values: CDR1 SGDLS, CDR2 YYNGEE. V was clipped by 3 bases and J by 3 bases, with 10 bases between them. Clones were read by immunoSEQ multiplex PCR, and TCRdb kept only the in-frame ones, dropping some. The profile shows 26,000 or so clones, roughly 70% of them singletons. The receptor was derived from a man aged 60 to 75 with active or convalescent COVID-19. J is TRBJ2-7 and V is TRBV9, with D hard to call. Sequencing was carried out using peripheral blood. The CDR3 nucleotides are TGTGCCAGCAGCGGTACACGCGGCTACGAGCAGTACTTC. Its protein product is CASSGTRGYEQYF. Based on the CDR3 plus reference TRBV9 and TRBJ2-7, the full variable domain is DSGVTQTPKHLITATGQRVTLRCSPRSGDLSVYWYQQSLDQGLQFLIQYYNGEERAKGNILERFSAQQFPDLHSELNLSSLELGDSALYFCASSGTRGYEQYFGPGTRLTVT.